Sequencing of this TCR beta chain was carried out in a study of spatial heterogeneity in lung cancer. Study at large: Detected sequences consistently included more beta-chain ones than alpha-chain ones. Findings and limits, study-wide: The counts of expanded TCRs, ubiquitous and regional, tracked ubiquitous and regional nonsynonymous mutations, respectively. The number of expanded tumor alpha and beta chains correlated with mutation number.

TCRdb re-analysed the 5' RACE reads in MiXCR, keeping a single row per CDR3 protein. The table has around 95,000 distinct CDR3 sequences, under 4.5% seen once. Time point given: sample taken at primary tumor resection. Whole RNA from tumor, nontumor lung or frozen PBMC was sequenced unsorted. This clonotype was recorded at least ten times. Its antigen is not known. One end of the junction varies from germline; a read error may be responsible. The CDR3 runs to 14 residues. Germline V gene data show CDR1 as SQVTM and CDR2 as ANQGSEA. This sequence originates from a male donor with early-stage non-small cell lung cancer. The sequencing used lung tumor tissue, collected at surgery. V gene TRBV29-1 combines with J gene TRBJ2-4; TRBD2 matches 11 bases. In nucleotides, the CDR3 is TGCAGCGTCGAAGTACTAGCGGGAGATGGCATTCAGTACTTC. Its translation: CSVEVLAGDGIQYF.